This T cell receptor beta chain was sequenced during a study of blood T cell repertoires in COVID-19. Study details: The United States, Italy and Spain supplied acute and convalescent COVID-19 samples. PBMCs, B-cell-depleted T cells, or T cells were the source of the cDNA or gDNA that made up the material.

Trimming at V came to 0 bases and at J to 6 bases, leaving 10 bases not matched to a gene. The CDR3 extends over 16 amino acids. CDR1 is SGHRS, CDR2 YFSETQ, per germline. In the original analysis: Counts of nucleated cells, estimated from reference gene primer amplification, were obtained. The protocol was immunoSEQ multiplex PCR, while the TCRdb copy is restricted to in-frame clones and leaves out a portion. The DNA gave D and trimming, while V, J and clone size come from that table. The sample consists of 150,000 to 200,000 clones, about 88% of them appearing once. The V call is TRBV5-1, the J call TRBJ1-1, with 8 bases identical to TRBD1. The source is a man aged 55 to 70 with acute or convalescent COVID-19. The sequencing input was peripheral blood. CDR3 coding DNA: TGCGCCAGCAGCTTGGACGGACAGGGAAGGTATTCTGAAGCTTTCTTT. Protein: CASSLDGQGRYSEAFF. The full variable domain, with the rest looked up from reference TRBV5-1 and TRBJ1-1, is KAGVTQTPRYLIKTRGQQVTLSCSPISGHRSVSWYQQTPGQGLQFLFEYFSETQRNKGNFPGRFSGRQFSNSRSEMNVSTLELGDSALYLCASSLDGQGRYSEAFFGQGTRLTVV.